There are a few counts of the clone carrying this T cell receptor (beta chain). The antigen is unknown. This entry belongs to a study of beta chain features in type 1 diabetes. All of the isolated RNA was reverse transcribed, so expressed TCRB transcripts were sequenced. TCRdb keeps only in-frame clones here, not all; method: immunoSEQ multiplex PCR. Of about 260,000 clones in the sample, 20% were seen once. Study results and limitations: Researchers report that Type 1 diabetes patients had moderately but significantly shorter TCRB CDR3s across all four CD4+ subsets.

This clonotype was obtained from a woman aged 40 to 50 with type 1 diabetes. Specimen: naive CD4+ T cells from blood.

The CDR3 protein is CASSIVGGDTEAFF. The CDR3, as DNA: TGTGCCAGTAGTATTGTAGGGGGCGACACTGAAGCTTTCTTT. The chain has TRBV19 and TRBJ1-1; 7 bases are a match to TRBD1. Germline values: CDR1 LNHDA, CDR2 SQIVND (reference sequence). CDR3 length: 14 residues. Trimming took 3 bases from V and 3 from J; bases not matched to a gene: 4.